One TCR beta chain is described in this entry. What it binds is unknown. These data originate in a study of vaccination effects on CD4 cells after COVID-19. Overall study: Researchers reported culturing two million PBMC in each well, adding about 9.5 IU/ml IL-2 and about 10 ug/ml peptides.

Isolating CD4+ T cells followed 9 to 10 days of culture. Among the vaccine recipients, none had a prior SARS-CoV-2 infection, and nucleocapsid antibodies were negative. The CDR3 loop spans 14 amino acids. Germline CDR1 MGHRA, CDR2 YSYEKL. V was clipped by 4 bases and J by 8 bases, with 17 bases between them. General study points: Cross-reactivity with common cold coronaviruses was shown by only 1 of 255 vaccine-induced clones in healthy vaccinees. Missing from the study were early post-infection timepoints, and its convalescent patients were few.

Profiled with immunoSEQ multiplex PCR; TCRdb holds only in-frame clones, not every one. The sample includes tens of thousands of clones, 65% to 80% of them seen just once. The clonotype comes from a human donor who received a COVID-19 vaccine. This chain connects TRBV4-1 to TRBJ1-2; D may be TRBD1 (6 bases). The sequenced sample was CD4+ T cells from PBMCs cultured without peptide, obtained before COVID-19 vaccination. CDR3 protein: CASSRTTGSDGYTF. The CDR3 DNA is TGCGCCAGCAGCCGCACTACAGGGTCTGACGGCTACACCTTC.